These T cell receptor beta chains were read from a single sample in a study of radiotherapy plus CTLA-4 blockade in lung cancer. TCRdb's copy holds only in-frame clones and misses some; the assay was immunoSEQ multiplex PCR. The table includes approximately 100,000 clones, under 90% detected once. Sequenced here: peripheral blood, sampled from a patient treated with radiotherapy plus ipilimumab. These receptor sequences come from a human donor with non-small cell lung cancer that progressed on radiotherapy plus ipilimumab. Some clones in this sample may be carry-over from other donors' samples. Each CDR3 is given with its conserved first and last residue. The D gene is left open where the match is weak. Expanded clones get a size class; other rows say once, few or many, or leave the size out.

clone_size	d_call	j_call	v_call	cdr3_nt	cdr3_aa
NA	NA	TRBJ1-1	TRBV7-6	TGTGCCAGCAGCCCAAGGGGCCTGAGGGACACTGAAGCTTTCTTT	CASSPRGLRDTEAFF
NA	NA	TRBJ2-2	TRBV30	TGTGCCTGGAGTTCGTCCCGACAGAGGGGCGGGGAGCTGTTTTTT	CAWSSSRQRGGELFF
NA	TRBD1	TRBJ2-5	TRBV7-3	TGTGCCAGCAGCTTGAGACAGGGCGGTGAAGAGACCCAGTACTTC	CASSLRQGGEETQYF
NA	NA	TRBJ2-1	TRBV5-1	TGCGCCAGCAGCTCGCGGGGGCCCGACAATGAGCAGTTCTTC	CASSSRGPDNEQFF
NA	NA	TRBJ2-2	TRBV15	TGTGCCACCAGCTCTCTATCCGGTCCCGGGGAGCTGTTTTTT	CATSSLSGPGELFF
NA	NA	TRBJ1-1	TRBV7-2	TGTGCCAGTTCCGCCTACAGGGACGGCACTGAAGCTTTCTTT	CASSAYRDGTEAFF
NA	NA	TRBJ2-2	TRBV9	TGTGCCAGCAGCTCTCCACCCGGGACACTGATCAACACCGGGGAGCTGTTTTTT	CASSSPPGTLINTGELFF
NA	TRBD1	TRBJ2-7	TRBV6-5	TGTGCCAGCAGTTCGGGACAGGTATCCTACGAGCAGTACTTC	CASSSGQVSYEQYF
NA	NA	TRBJ1-6	TRBV6-1	TGTGCCAGCAGTGATTTATACCAGGACAGAATAGTTTCACCCCTCCACTTT	CASSDLYQDRIVSPLHF
NA	NA	TRBJ2-7	TRBV9	TGTGCCAGCAGTACGGGTTACAGGGACTCGGTTTACGAGCAGTACTTC	CASSTGYRDSVYEQYF
NA	NA	TRBJ1-1	TRBV4-1	TGCGCCAGCAGCCAAGATCGAGGAGTCGAAGCTTTCTTT	CASSQDRGVEAFF
NA	NA	TRBJ2-5	TRBV7-9	TGTGCCAGCAGCTTAGCGAATGGGGAGACCCAGTACTTC	CASSLANGETQYF
NA	TRBD2	TRBJ2-1	TRBV5-1	TGCGCCAGCAGCTTCGCGGCTAGCGGGTTGGGTTCCTACAATGAGCAGTTCTTC	CASSFAASGLGSYNEQFF
NA	NA	TRBJ2-7	TRBV5-6	TGTGCCAGCAGCGAGGGGAGCGGATACGAGCAGTACTTC	CASSEGSGYEQYF
NA	TRBD1	TRBJ1-4	TRBV5-1	TGCGCCAGCAGCCAACAGGGGGGTTTGGAAAAACTGTTTTTT	CASSQQGGLEKLFF
once	NA	TRBJ2-3	TRBV6-6	TGTGCCAGCAGTTACTCTCCAGGGGATAGTACAGATACGCAGTATTTT	CASSYSPGDSTDTQYF
NA	NA	TRBJ1-5	TRBV11-2	TGTGCCAGCAGCTTATCTTCTAATCAGCCCCAGCATTTT	CASSLSSNQPQHF
NA	NA	TRBJ2-3	TRBV30	TGTGCCTGGAGTCTCGGGACTTATAGCACAGATACGCAGTATTTT	CAWSLGTYSTDTQYF
NA	TRBD1	TRBJ2-7	TRBV5-4	TGTGCCAGCAGCCGGGACAGGTTGGACGAGCAGTACTTC	CASSRDRLDEQYF
NA	NA	TRBJ1-2	TRBV6-1	TGTGCCAGCTGCTTCCACACGAACTATGGCTACACCTTC	CASCFHTNYGYTF
NA	NA	TRBJ2-7	TRBV11-1	TGTGCCAGCAGCTTAACACACCCCTACGAGCAGTACTTC	CASSLTHPYEQYF
NA	TRBD2	TRBJ2-5	TRBV29-1	TGCAGCGTTTTTAGCGGGGGGCAAGAGACCCAGTACTTC	CSVFSGGQETQYF